This T cell receptor (beta chain) is drawn from a study of breast tumors, draining lymph nodes, adjacent tissues. TCRdb itself ran the multiplex PCR reads through MiXCR, one entry per CDR3 protein. The sample includes about 130,000 distinct CDR3 sequences, 15% to 20% of them seen just once. Axillary draining lymph nodes of breast cancer patients supplied the node samples. This clonotype appeared many times. Its antigen is undetermined. General study results and limits: The data were judged consistent with most tumor T cells coming from lymph node and expanding in tumor.

This clonotype was sampled from a female donor with breast cancer. Some clones in this sample may be carry-over from other donors' samples. The sample was axillary lymph node tissue.

The CDR3 sequence: CASSPSKGEEGYTF. As DNA, the CDR3 is TGTGCCAGCAGCCCCTCCAAAGGGGAAGAGGGCTACACCTTC. The chain links TRBV6-5 to TRBJ1-2; D may be TRBD1 (5 bases). Germline V gene lookup returns CDR1 MNHEY and CDR2 SVGAGI. V lost 6 bases and J 8 bases, leaving 19 bases between the germline ends. The CDR3 consists of 14 residues.